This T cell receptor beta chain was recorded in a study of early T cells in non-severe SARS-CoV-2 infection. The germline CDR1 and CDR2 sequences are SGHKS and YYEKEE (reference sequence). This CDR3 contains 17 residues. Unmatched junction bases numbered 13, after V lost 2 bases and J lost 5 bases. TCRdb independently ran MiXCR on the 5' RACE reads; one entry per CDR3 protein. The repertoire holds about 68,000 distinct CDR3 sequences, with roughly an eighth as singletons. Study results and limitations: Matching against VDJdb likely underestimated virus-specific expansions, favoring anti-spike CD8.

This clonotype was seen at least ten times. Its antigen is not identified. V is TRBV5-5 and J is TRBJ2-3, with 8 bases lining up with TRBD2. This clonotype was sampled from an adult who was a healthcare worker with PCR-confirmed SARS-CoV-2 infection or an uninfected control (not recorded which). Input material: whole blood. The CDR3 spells CASSLKGGGGPGDTQYF. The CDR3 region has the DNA TGTGCCAGCAGCTTAAAGGGTGGCGGGGGGCCTGGAGATACGCAGTATTTT.